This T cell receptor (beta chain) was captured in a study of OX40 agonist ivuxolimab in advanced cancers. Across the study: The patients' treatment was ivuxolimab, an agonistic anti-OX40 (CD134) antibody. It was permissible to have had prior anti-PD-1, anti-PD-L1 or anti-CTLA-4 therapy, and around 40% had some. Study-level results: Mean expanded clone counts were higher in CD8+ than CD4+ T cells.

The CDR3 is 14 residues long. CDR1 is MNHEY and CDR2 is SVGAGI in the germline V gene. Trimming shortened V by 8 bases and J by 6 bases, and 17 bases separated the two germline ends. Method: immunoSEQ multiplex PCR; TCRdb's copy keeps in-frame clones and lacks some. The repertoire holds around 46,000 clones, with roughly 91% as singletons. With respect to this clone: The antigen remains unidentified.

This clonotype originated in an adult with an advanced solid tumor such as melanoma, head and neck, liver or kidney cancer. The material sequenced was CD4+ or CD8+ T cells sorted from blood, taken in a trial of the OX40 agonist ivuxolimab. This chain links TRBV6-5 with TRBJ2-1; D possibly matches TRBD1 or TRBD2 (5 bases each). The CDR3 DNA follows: TGTGCCAGCGCGTTCGGGACCCCACTCAATGAGCAGTTCTTC. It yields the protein CASAFGTPLNEQFF.